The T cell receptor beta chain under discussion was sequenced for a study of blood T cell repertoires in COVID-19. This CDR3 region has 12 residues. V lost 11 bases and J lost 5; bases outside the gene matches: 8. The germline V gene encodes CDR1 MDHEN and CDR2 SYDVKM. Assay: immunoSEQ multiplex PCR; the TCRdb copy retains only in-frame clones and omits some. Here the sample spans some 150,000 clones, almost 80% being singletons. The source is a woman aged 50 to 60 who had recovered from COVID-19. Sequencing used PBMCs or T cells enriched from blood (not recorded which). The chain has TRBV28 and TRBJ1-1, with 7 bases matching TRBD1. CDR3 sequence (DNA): TGTGCCCTCTCCAGGGGGAGGACTGAAGCTTTCTTT. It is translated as CALSRGRTEAFF.